This TCR beta chain appears in the sequencing data of a study of control samples from healthy donors and cancer patients. Libraries were prepared by immunoSEQ multiplex PCR; TCRdb keeps only in-frame clonotypes and omits some of them. The sample has approximately 82,000 clones, more than 75% seen once. The sample was blood. The sequence was collected from a middle-aged man in good health.

CDR3 in DNA: TGTGCCAGCAGTGGGGACAACGGACAGCCCCAGCATTTT. This gives the protein CASSGDNGQPQHF. This rearrangement joins TRBV2 to TRBJ1-5; tentative D call: TRBD1 (6 bases). Trimming shortened V by 4 bases and J by 7 bases, and 11 bases separated the two germline ends. CDR1 and CDR2 from the germline V gene are SNHLY and FYNNEI. The length of the CDR3 is 13 residues.